A single sample gave rise to the 18 T cell receptor beta chains below, sequenced in a study of metastatic and nonmetastatic thyroid tumors. MiXCR re-clonotyped the PCR reads for TCRdb. The data hold roughly 23,000 clones, with about 14% observed a single time. Patients had received no treatment of any kind before thyroid surgery. Sequencing used tumor tissue. The receptors come from a female donor with papillary thyroid cancer or a benign thyroid nodule (not recorded which). Some clones in this sample may be carry-over from other donors' samples.

This clone was observed many times. The V gene is TRBV6-1, the J gene TRBJ1-4, with unresolved D. CDR3 length equals 12 residues. V was cut by 6 bases and J by 0 bases, with 2 bases left in between. The germline V gene encodes CDR1 MNHNS and CDR2 SASEGT. CDR3 loop: CASRTTNEKLFF. CDR3 DNA: TGTGCCAGCAGAACAACTAATGAAAAACTGTTTTTT.

At least ten counts were recorded for this clone. The chain joins TRBV11-1 to TRBJ1-2; possibly TRBD1 for D (5 bases). This CDR3 comprises 16 residues. The germline V gene has CDR1 SGHAT and CDR2 FQDESV (reference sequence). V lost 1 base, J lost 5 bases, and 17 bases lay in between. The CDR3 DNA follows: TGTGCCAGCAGCTTAGGCGCGGGGGAAAGAGGTTATGGCTACACCTTC. Its protein is CASSLGAGERGYGYTF.

This clone came up a few times. Given a much more abundant clone one base away, this may be a read error. Other nucleotide sequences in the sample specify the same CDR3. V and J are TRBV27 and TRBJ2-2; no clear D gene. The germline V gene has CDR1 MNHEY and CDR2 SMNVEV (reference sequence). The CDR3 sequence is 12 residues long. CDR3 coding DNA: TGTGCCAGTAGTTTAAACACCGGGGAGCTGTTTTTT. Amino acids: CASSLNTGELFF.

Ten or more counts support this clone. This sample includes further DNA sequences coding for the same CDR3. The chain links TRBV2 to TRBJ1-1; D possibly corresponds to TRBD1 (5 bases). CDR1 and CDR2 from the germline V gene are SNHLY and FYNNEI. V lost 8 bases, J lost 1 base, and 11 bases lay in between. The CDR3 is 13 amino acids. CDR3 nucleotide sequence: TGTGCCAGCGATCGGGACGGGAACACTGAAGCTTTCTTT. It yields the protein CASDRDGNTEAFF.

The rearrangement joins TRBV20-1 to TRBJ2-7, with D possibly being TRBD2 (5 bases). V was pared by 3 bases and J by 9 bases, with 18 bases between. This CDR3 has 13 residues. CDR1 is DFQATT and CDR2 is SNEGSKA in the germline V gene (reference sequence). The CDR3 coding sequence is TGCAGTGCTAGTCGGAACGGGCGCCGGGGGCAGTACTTC. This gives the protein CSASRNGRRGQYF.

This clone came up many times. V gene TRBV3-1 combines with J gene TRBJ2-1; D is unclear. Trimming took 2 bases from V and 6 from J, leaving 5 bases between them. Germline V gene sequence: CDR1 LGHDT, CDR2 YNNKEL (reference sequence). The CDR3 extends over 12 amino acids. CDR3 coding DNA: TGTGCCAGCAGCCAACGACGCAATGAGCAGTTCTTC. Its translation is CASSQRRNEQFF.

At least ten counts were recorded for this clone. The chain joins TRBV5-4 to TRBJ1-2, with no clear D. This CDR3 region has 13 residues. Trimming cost V 4 bases and J 1 base, with 8 bases left between them. Germline V gives CDR1 SGHNT, CDR2 YYREEE (reference sequence). CDR3 amino acids: CASSQAFNYGYTF. The CDR3 DNA sequence: TGTGCCAGCAGCCAAGCCTTTAACTATGGCTACACCTTC.

Many counts were recorded for this clone. The gene calls are TRBV20-1 and TRBJ2-3, with D possibly TRBD2 on 6 matching bases. This CDR3 comprises 17 residues. V was pared by 3 bases and J by 2 bases, with 21 bases between. Germline CDR1 DFQATT, CDR2 SNEGSKA (reference sequence). CDR3 sequence reads: CSASPFVGRGNTDTQYF. The CDR3, as DNA: TGCAGTGCTAGTCCGTTCGTGGGTCGGGGGAACACAGATACGCAGTATTTT.

This clone was counted at least ten times. The rearrangement joins TRBV6-1 to TRBJ1-4; TRBD1 is a possible D gene (6 bases). Germline V gene lookup returns CDR1 MNHNS and CDR2 SASEGT. The CDR3 loop spans 14 amino acids. V was cut by 0 bases and J by 6 bases, with 8 bases left in between. CDR3 DNA: TGTGCCAGCAGTGAAGCAGGGGGGCATGAAAAACTGTTTTTT. Protein sequence: CASSEAGGHEKLFF.

This clone was detected many times. The CDR3 sequence is CASSEARRVAGAEAFF. In DNA, the CDR3 is TGTGCCAGCAGTGAAGCAAGGAGGGTGGCCGGGGCTGAAGCTTTCTTT. The J gene is TRBJ1-1, the V gene TRBV6-1; D is uncertain. The CDR3 length is 16 residues. Trimming took off 0 bases at V and 6 bases at J, with 17 bases between the two ends. Germline V CDR1 and CDR2: MNHNS, SASEGT.

This clone was picked up many times. The rearrangement links TRBV19 to TRBJ1-1; 8 bases match TRBD1. There are 12 residues in the CDR3. Trimming at V came to 4 bases and at J to 6 bases, leaving 1 base not matched to a gene. Germline V gene data show CDR1 as LNHDA and CDR2 as SQIVND (reference sequence). Here the CDR3 DNA reads TGTGCCAGTAGTACCAGGGGGCCTGAAGCTTTCTTT. It yields the protein CASSTRGPEAFF.

This clone rates as medium-sized. The chain joins TRBV12-3 or TRBV12-4 to TRBJ2-7, with 7 bases fitting TRBD1. J gave up 4 bases and V 5 bases, and 8 bases lay outside the gene matches. The CDR3 consists of 14 residues. For the CDR3, the DNA is TGTGCCAGCAGTCGGACAGGCGAACCGTACGAGCAGTACTTC. Amino acids: CASSRTGEPYEQYF.

Ten or more counts support this clone. This chain links TRBV12-3 or TRBV12-4 with TRBJ2-1; TRBD2 is a possible D gene (5 bases). V was trimmed by 7 bases and J by 0 bases, leaving 13 bases between them. The CDR3 has 15 amino acids. CDR3 sequence reads: CASTFGGSSYNEQFF. For the CDR3, the DNA is TGTGCCAGCACCTTTGGAGGAAGCTCCTACAATGAGCAGTTCTTC.

In its sample, this clone was seen many times. The CDR3 protein is CSARDRTEAFF. Here the CDR3 DNA reads TGCAGTGCTAGGGATCGGACTGAAGCTTTCTTT. This chain uses TRBV20-1 with TRBJ1-1, with no clear D. Looked up from germline, CDR1 is DFQATT and CDR2 is SNEGSKA (reference sequence). The CDR3 is 11 amino acids. V was clipped by 3 bases and J by 5 bases, with 7 bases between them.

This clone was counted at least ten times. The rearrangement uses TRBV6-2 or TRBV6-3 and TRBJ2-1; TRBD2 matches 8 bases. The germline CDR1 and CDR2 sequences are MNHEY and SVGEGT. Trimming removed 4 bases from V and 7 bases from J; junction bases left unmatched: 9. The CDR3 sequence is 15 residues long. The CDR3 reads CASSSRRGGGNEQFF. CDR3 in DNA: TGTGCCAGCAGTTCGCGACGGGGGGGGGGGAATGAGCAGTTCTTC.

On this clone itself: This CDR3 is missing its conserved last phenylalanine or tryptophan, likely due to a read error. V usage is TRBV20-1 and J usage is TRBJ2-1, with D possibly being TRBD2 (6 bases). Trimming shortened V by 5 bases and J by 4 bases, and 12 bases separated the two germline ends. Germline values: CDR1 DFQATT, CDR2 SNEGSKA (reference sequence). The length of the CDR3 is 13 residues. The CDR3 DNA is TGCAGTGCTCGGAGGGGCCTATACAATGAGCAGTTCTTA. Translated: CSARRGLYNEQFL.

The chain has TRBV7-8 and TRBJ2-7, with 9 positions matching TRBD1. Germline lookup yields CDR1 SGHVS and CDR2 FQNEAQ. V was pared by 5 bases and J by 5 bases, with 7 bases of the junction left unmatched. The CDR3 has 14 residues. This CDR3 is CASSPGTGSNEQYF. CDR3 sequence (DNA): TGTGCCAGCAGCCCCGGGACAGGGTCTAACGAGCAGTACTTC.

A word on this clone: The CDR3 ends on some other residue instead of the conserved phenylalanine or tryptophan, so this is likely a read error. The DNA is omitted, as the CDR3 cannot be located on it reliably, and the CDR3 follows TCRdb's listing. This chain uses TRBV7-2 with TRBJ2-7; TRBD2, the table's D call, was not compared with the DNA. The CDR3 is 8 amino acids long, termini counted. The V gene's germline CDR1 is SGHTA and CDR2 FQGNSA. The CDR3 protein is CASSLVAG.